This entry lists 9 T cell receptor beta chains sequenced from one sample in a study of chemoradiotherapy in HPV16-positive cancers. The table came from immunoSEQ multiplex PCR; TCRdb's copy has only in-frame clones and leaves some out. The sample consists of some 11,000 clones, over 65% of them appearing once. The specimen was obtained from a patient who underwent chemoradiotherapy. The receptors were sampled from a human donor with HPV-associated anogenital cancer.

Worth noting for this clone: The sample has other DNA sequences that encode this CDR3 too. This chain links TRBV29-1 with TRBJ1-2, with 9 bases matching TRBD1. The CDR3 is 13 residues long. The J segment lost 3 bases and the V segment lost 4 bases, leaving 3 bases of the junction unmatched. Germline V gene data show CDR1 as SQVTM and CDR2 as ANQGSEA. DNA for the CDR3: TGCAGCGTTGGGGACAGGGAAGACTATGGCTACACCTTC. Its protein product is CSVGDREDYGYTF.

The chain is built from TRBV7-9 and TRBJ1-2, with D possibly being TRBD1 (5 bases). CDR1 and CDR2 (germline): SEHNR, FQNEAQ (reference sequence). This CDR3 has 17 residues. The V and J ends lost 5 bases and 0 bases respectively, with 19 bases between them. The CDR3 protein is CASSVSGTARANYGYTF. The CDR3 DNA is TGTGCCAGCAGCGTATCCGGGACTGCTAGAGCTAACTATGGCTACACCTTC.

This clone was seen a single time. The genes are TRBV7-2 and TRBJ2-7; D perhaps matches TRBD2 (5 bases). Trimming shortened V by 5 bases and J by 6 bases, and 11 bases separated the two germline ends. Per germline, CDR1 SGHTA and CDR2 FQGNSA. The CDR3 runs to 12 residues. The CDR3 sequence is CASSTARGEQYF. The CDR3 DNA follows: TGTGCCAGCAGCACAGCTCGGGGCGAGCAGTACTTC.

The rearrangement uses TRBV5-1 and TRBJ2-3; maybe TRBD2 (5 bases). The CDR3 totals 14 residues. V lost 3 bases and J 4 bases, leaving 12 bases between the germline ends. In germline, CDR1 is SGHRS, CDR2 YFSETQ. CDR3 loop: CASSSTDWADTQYF. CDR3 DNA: TGCGCCAGCAGCTCCACGGACTGGGCAGATACGCAGTATTTT.

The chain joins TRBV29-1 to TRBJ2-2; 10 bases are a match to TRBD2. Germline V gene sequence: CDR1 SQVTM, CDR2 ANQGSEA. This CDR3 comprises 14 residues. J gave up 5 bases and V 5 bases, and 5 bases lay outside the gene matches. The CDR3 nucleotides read TGCAGCGTTCTAGCGGGAGCAGTGACCGGGGAGCTGTTTTTT. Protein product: CSVLAGAVTGELFF.

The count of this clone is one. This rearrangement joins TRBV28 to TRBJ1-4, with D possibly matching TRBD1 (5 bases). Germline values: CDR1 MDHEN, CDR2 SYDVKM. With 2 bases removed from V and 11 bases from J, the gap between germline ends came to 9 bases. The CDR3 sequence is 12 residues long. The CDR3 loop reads CASSLKGSKLFF. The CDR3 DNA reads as TGTGCCAGCAGTTTAAAGGGGAGCAAACTGTTTTTT.

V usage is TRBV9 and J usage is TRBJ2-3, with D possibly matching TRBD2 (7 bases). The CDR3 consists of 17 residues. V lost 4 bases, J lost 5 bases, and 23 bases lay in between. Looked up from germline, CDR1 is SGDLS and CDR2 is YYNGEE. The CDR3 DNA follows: TGTGCCAGCAGCACCCCAGAGGGGGGGGGCGCGGAAGATACGCAGTATTTT. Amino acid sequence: CASSTPEGGGAEDTQYF.

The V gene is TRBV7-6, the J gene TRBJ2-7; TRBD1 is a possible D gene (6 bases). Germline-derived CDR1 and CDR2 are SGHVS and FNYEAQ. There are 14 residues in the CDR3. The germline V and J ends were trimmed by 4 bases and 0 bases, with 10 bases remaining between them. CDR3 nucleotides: TGTGCCAGCAGCTCAGTAGGGGGCTCCTACGAGCAGTACTTC. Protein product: CASSSVGGSYEQYF.

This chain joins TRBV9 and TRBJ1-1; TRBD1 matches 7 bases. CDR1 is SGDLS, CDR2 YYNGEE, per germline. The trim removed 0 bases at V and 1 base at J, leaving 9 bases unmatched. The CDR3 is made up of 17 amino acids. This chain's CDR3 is CASSVDPPGTANTEAFF. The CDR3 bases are TGTGCCAGCAGCGTAGACCCGCCCGGGACAGCGAACACTGAAGCTTTCTTT.